This TCR beta chain was found in a study of T-cell memory formation after mild COVID-19. The CDR3 contains 14 residues. V dropped 1 base and J dropped 5 bases, with 9 bases sitting between them. Germline CDR1 SEHNR, CDR2 FQNEAQ (reference sequence). About this clonotype: Its target is not known.

Libraries for TCRalpha and TCRbeta carried sample barcodes and unique molecular identifiers via 5'RACE. From the 5' RACE reads, TCRdb called clonotypes with MiXCR, one entry per CDR3 protein. The sample contains under 250,000 distinct CDR3 sequences, over 15% of which appear only once. Findings and limits, study-wide: CD4/CD8 balance held among clones contracting day 15 to 85, and later expanders leaned CD4+. Some clones that responded were present in memory (sampled pre-infection), which suggests cross-reactive memory joined. Contracting CD4+ clones lay largely in CM and EM, with CD8+ ones residing in EMRA.

The sequenced material came from PBMCs or a T cell subset sorted from them (not recorded which). This rearrangement joins TRBV7-9 to TRBJ2-1; tentatively, D is TRBD2 (5 bases). This receptor was taken from an adult woman who had mild COVID-19 (a few samples of this study predate the infection). Cell type and time point are not known. The CDR3 reads CASSLGGRNNEQFF. Here the CDR3 DNA reads TGTGCCAGCAGCTTAGGAGGGCGGAACAATGAGCAGTTCTTC.